These 24 T cell receptor beta chains originate from one sample sequenced in a study of CD8+ T cells in alopecia areata. Treatment defined: oral pan-JAK inhibitor, 5-10 mg twice daily. Investigators isolated RNA and reverse transcribed it into cDNA to act as the sequencing template. Only in-frame clones appear in the TCRdb table, and some are missing; sequencing was by immunoSEQ multiplex PCR. Among around 140,000 clones listed, around 83% were seen once. This specimen consisted of CD8+ T cells sorted from blood, obtained at week 4, from a patient treated with tofacitinib. The receptors here all came from a human donor with alopecia areata.

This clone showed up just once. The V call is TRBV4-1, the J call TRBJ2-2, with D perhaps TRBD2 (6 bases). This CDR3 is built from 17 residues. V was trimmed by 5 bases and J by 4 bases, leaving 20 bases between them. The V gene's germline CDR1 is MGHRA and CDR2 YSYEKL. CDR3 in amino acids: CASSALGQGGPTGELFF. CDR3 DNA sequence: TGCGCCAGCAGCGCACTGGGGCAGGGAGGACCCACCGGGGAGCTGTTTTTT.

V usage is TRBV5-1 and J usage is TRBJ2-7, with D tentatively TRBD1 or TRBD2 (6 bases each). This CDR3 region has 16 residues. In germline, CDR1 is SGHRS, CDR2 YFSETQ. V dropped 4 bases and J dropped 4 bases, with 21 bases sitting between them. The CDR3 loop is CASSQEGGPQPYEQYF. DNA for the CDR3: TGCGCCAGCAGCCAGGAGGGGGGACCCCAACCTTACGAGCAGTACTTC.

The gene calls are TRBV5-1 and TRBJ2-2, with no clear D. V lost 3 bases, J lost 4 bases, and 13 bases lay in between. In germline, CDR1 is SGHRS, CDR2 YFSETQ. The CDR3 is 15 amino acids. CDR3 protein: CASSSGRSATGELFF. CDR3 nucleotide sequence: TGCGCCAGCAGCTCTGGACGGTCGGCCACCGGGGAGCTGTTTTTT.

The chain is built from TRBV7-8 and TRBJ2-7; 8 bases are shared with TRBD1. Germline-derived CDR1 and CDR2 are SGHVS and FQNEAQ. This CDR3 is 16 amino acids long. With 2 bases clipped from V and 3 bases from J, the junction kept 9 bases outside the gene matches. The CDR3 loop reads CASSLSSTGANYEQYF. The CDR3 DNA reads TGTGCCAGCAGCTTAAGTTCGACAGGGGCCAACTACGAGCAGTACTTC.

The chain has TRBV11-2 and TRBJ2-2; D may be TRBD1 (6 bases). V lost 5 bases and J 1 base, leaving 20 bases between the germline ends. The CDR3 loop spans 18 amino acids. Looked up from germline, CDR1 is SGHAT and CDR2 is FQNNGV. The CDR3 here is CASSRNPPGHLNTGELFF. DNA of the CDR3: TGTGCCAGCAGCCGAAACCCTCCGGGACACCTGAACACCGGGGAGCTGTTTTTT.

Only one count was recorded for this clone. The J gene is TRBJ2-5, the V gene TRBV7-8; the match to TRBD1 covers 7 bases. This CDR3 region has 11 residues. The germline V gene encodes CDR1 SGHVS and CDR2 FQNEAQ. Trimming at V came to 10 bases and at J to 2 bases, leaving 1 base not matched to a gene. DNA of the CDR3: TGTGCCACGGACAGGCAAGAGACCCAGTACTTC. Translating gives CATDRQETQYF.

This clone has just a few counts. For the CDR3, the DNA is TGTGCCAGCAGCTTCCAGGCAGGGGATTTGAACACTGAAGCTTTCTTT. Encoded protein: CASSFQAGDLNTEAFF. V gene TRBV5-8 combines with J gene TRBJ1-1; perhaps TRBD1 as D (6 bases). V was trimmed by 2 bases and J by 0 bases, leaving 14 bases between them. This CDR3 region has 16 residues. CDR1 and CDR2 from the germline V gene are SGHTS and YDEGEE.

V usage is TRBV30 and J usage is TRBJ2-1; D ambiguous. This CDR3 spans 14 amino acids. Germline lookup yields CDR1 GTSNPN and CDR2 SVGIG (reference sequence). V was cut by 5 bases and J by 0 bases, with 11 bases left in between. CDR3 nucleotide sequence: TGTGCCTGGTCACCCTCAAGCTCCTACAATGAGCAGTTCTTC. Translation gives CAWSPSSSYNEQFF.

This clone was seen only once. This chain uses TRBV6-5 with TRBJ2-5; D is uncertain. This CDR3 comprises 15 residues. V lost 0 bases and J 0 bases, leaving 8 bases between the germline ends. The V gene's germline CDR1 is MNHEY and CDR2 SVGAGI. The CDR3 reads CASSYSRHNQETQYF. CDR3 nucleotides: TGTGCCAGCAGTTACTCCCGACACAACCAAGAGACCCAGTACTTC.

The chain employs TRBV18 and TRBJ2-5; unclear D gene. The germline V gene encodes CDR1 KGHSH and CDR2 LQKENI. The CDR3 is 13 residues long. Trimming cost V 2 bases and J 2 bases, with 6 bases left between them. The CDR3 sequence is CASSPEWQETQYF. In DNA form, the CDR3 reads TGTGCCAGCTCACCAGAGTGGCAAGAGACCCAGTACTTC. Full variable domain (remainder filled in from reference TRBV18 and TRBJ2-5): NAGVMQNPRHLVRRRGQEARLRCSPMKGHSHVYWYRQLPEEGLKFMVYLQKENIIDESGMPKERFSAEFPKEGPSILRIQQVVRGDSAAYFCASSPEWQETQYFGPGTRLLVL.

The rearrangement joins TRBV2 to TRBJ2-7; no reliable D call. This CDR3 has 11 residues. The V end was cut by 4 bases, the J end by 6 bases, with 7 bases between. Germline CDR1 reads SNHLY; CDR2 reads FYNNEI. CDR3 amino acids: CASSAGSEQYF. As DNA, the CDR3 is TGTGCCAGCAGTGCGGGTTCCGAGCAGTACTTC.

The J gene is TRBJ2-1, the V gene TRBV2, with 11 bases identical to TRBD2. The CDR3 length is 16 residues. V shed 5 bases, J shed 7 bases, and the junction held 10 bases outside the gene matches. In germline, CDR1 is SNHLY, CDR2 FYNNEI. In DNA, the CDR3 is TGTGCCAGCAGTTATGAGTCGACTAGCGGGGTAAATGAGCAGTTCTTC. The encoded protein is CASSYESTSGVNEQFF.

The genes are TRBV4-1 and TRBJ2-1; D call uncertain. Trimming removed 4 bases at V and 0 bases at J, with 16 bases between. The CDR3 sequence is 17 residues long. The germline CDR1 and CDR2 sequences are MGHRA and YSYEKL. The CDR3 coding sequence is TGCGCCAGCAGCCCATCCGTAGGGTCAGGCTCCTACAATGAGCAGTTCTTC. It codes for CASSPSVGSGSYNEQFF.

The V and J genes are TRBV15 and TRBJ1-5; 10 bases match TRBD1. CDR1 and CDR2 from the germline V gene are LNHNV and YYDKDF (reference sequence). V dropped 1 base and J dropped 5; count of bases not matched to a gene: 2. There are 15 residues in the CDR3. CDR3 nucleotides: TGTGCCACCAGCAGAGCCGGGACAGGGGATCAGCCCCAGCATTTT. Protein sequence: CATSRAGTGDQPQHF. Using reference TRBV15 and TRBJ1-5 for the parts outside the CDR3, the full variable domain is DAMVIQNPRYQVTQFGKPVTLSCSQTLNHNVMYWYQQKSSQAPKLLFHYYDKDFNNEADTPDNFQSRRPNTSFCFLDIRSPGLGDTAMYLCATSRAGTGDQPQHFGDGTRLSIL.

The gene calls are TRBV7-9 and TRBJ2-2; D is unclear. Looked up from germline, CDR1 is SEHNR and CDR2 is FQNEAQ (reference sequence). This CDR3 has 15 amino acids. Trimming stripped 1 base from V and 1 base from J, with 7 bases between. Here the CDR3 reads CASSLGRMNTGELFF. CDR3 coding DNA: TGTGCCAGCAGCTTAGGCAGGATGAACACCGGGGAGCTGTTTTTT.

This CDR3 is CASSPDDAYEQYF. The CDR3 DNA reads TGTGCCAGCAGCCCAGACGATGCCTACGAGCAGTACTTC. This rearrangement joins TRBV7-6 to TRBJ2-7; no reliable D call. Trimming shortened V by 5 bases and J by 2 bases, and 10 bases separated the two germline ends. From germline, CDR1 is SGHVS and CDR2 FNYEAQ. This CDR3 is 13 amino acids long.

This chain links TRBV29-1 with TRBJ2-1, with D maybe TRBD2 (5 bases). V was shortened by 6 bases and J by 0 bases, with 21 bases between the two germline ends. CDR1 is SQVTM, CDR2 ANQGSEA, per germline. The CDR3 is made up of 17 amino acids. CDR3 sequence (DNA): TGCAGCGTCGAAACGGGGTCAACCCAATACTCCTACAATGAGCAGTTCTTC. Amino acids: CSVETGSTQYSYNEQFF.

V and J are TRBV5-4 and TRBJ2-7; no reliable D call. The CDR3 sequence is 16 residues long. Germline-derived CDR1 and CDR2 are SGHNT and YYREEE (reference sequence). V dropped 0 bases and J dropped 4 bases, with 17 bases sitting between them. The CDR3 sequence is CASSLGVWPMKYEQYF. CDR3 nucleotides: TGTGCCAGCAGCTTGGGGGTCTGGCCGATGAAATACGAGCAGTACTTC.

The chain uses TRBV27 and TRBJ1-2; no firm D call. V lost 2 bases to trimming and J lost 8 bases, with 12 bases between them. There are 13 residues in the CDR3. The germline V gene has CDR1 MNHEY and CDR2 SMNVEV (reference sequence). The CDR3 DNA follows: TGTGCCAGCAGTTTAAGGCCCTACGCGGGCTACACCTTC. This sequence encodes CASSLRPYAGYTF.

The chain combines TRBV5-1 with TRBJ2-6, with 8 positions matching TRBD2. The germline CDR1 and CDR2 sequences are SGHRS and YFSETQ. CDR3 length: 17 amino acids. Losses at the gene ends were 0 bases for V and 2 bases for J; bases not matched to a gene: 4. The CDR3 loop reads CASSLGLANTGANVLTF. The CDR3 DNA follows: TGCGCCAGCAGCTTGGGACTAGCGAATACTGGGGCCAACGTCCTGACTTTC.

The V gene is TRBV9, the J gene TRBJ2-5, with 15 bases aligning to TRBD2. CDR1 is SGDLS, CDR2 YYNGEE, per germline. The CDR3 extends over 19 amino acids. V lost 3 bases to trimming and J lost 5 bases; unmatched junction nucleotides: 14. The CDR3 DNA sequence: TGTGCCAGCAGCGATGGACTAGCGGGAGGGCCTGGGTTGTGGGAGACCCAGTACTTC. Translation gives CASSDGLAGGPGLWETQYF.

This chain connects TRBV2 to TRBJ1-5; 8 bases are a match to TRBD1. CDR1 is SNHLY, CDR2 FYNNEI, per germline. The length of the CDR3 is 15 residues. V gave up 4 bases and J gave up 5 bases; unmatched junction bases: 7. CDR3 region: CASSGTDRGDQPQHF. The CDR3 DNA reads TGTGCCAGCAGTGGGACAGACAGGGGCGATCAGCCCCAGCATTTT.

The chain carries TRBV11-2 and TRBJ2-7; D is unclear. Germline loops: CDR1 SGHAT, CDR2 FQNNGV. The germline V and J ends were trimmed by 1 base and 5 bases, with 3 bases remaining between them. The CDR3 length is 11 residues. The CDR3 loop reads CASSLVHEQYF. DNA for the CDR3: TGTGCCAGCAGCTTAGTCCACGAGCAGTACTTC.

V is TRBV30 and J is TRBJ2-1; D is ambiguous. Trimming stripped 0 bases from V and 8 bases from J, with 14 bases between. The CDR3 is 14 amino acids. Germline assignment: CDR1 GTSNPN and CDR2 SVGIG (reference sequence). CDR3 bases: TGTGCCTGGAGTGTCCCGTTCGTGGTGGATGAGCAGTTCTTC. Translated: CAWSVPFVVDEQFF.